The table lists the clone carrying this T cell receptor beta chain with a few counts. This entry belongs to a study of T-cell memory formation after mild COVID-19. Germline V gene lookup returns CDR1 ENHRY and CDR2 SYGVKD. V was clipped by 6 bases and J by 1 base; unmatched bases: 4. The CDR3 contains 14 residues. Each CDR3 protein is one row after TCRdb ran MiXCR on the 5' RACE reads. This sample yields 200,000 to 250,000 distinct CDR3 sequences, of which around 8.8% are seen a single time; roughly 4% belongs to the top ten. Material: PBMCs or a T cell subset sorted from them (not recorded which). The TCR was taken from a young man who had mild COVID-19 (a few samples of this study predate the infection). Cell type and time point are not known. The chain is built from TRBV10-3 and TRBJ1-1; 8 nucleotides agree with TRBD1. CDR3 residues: CAIRGQAPNTEAFF. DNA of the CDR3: TGTGCCATCAGGGGACAGGCCCCGAACACTGAAGCTTTCTTT.